The rows below give T cell receptor beta chains drawn from one sample of a study of CD8+ T cells in alopecia areata. Sequencing was performed with immunoSEQ multiplex PCR; in TCRdb, only in-frame clones are kept and a portion is missing. The sample lists some 120,000 clones, about 46% occurring once. The sequencing input was NKG2D-low CD8+ T cells sorted from blood. All receptors come from a human donor with alopecia areata. Both conserved end residues are part of each CDR3. Fields, in order: J gene, D gene, clone size, CDR3 length, V gene, CDR3 DNA, CDR3 protein. The D gene is left open where the match is weak. Clone size, where shown, is once, few, many, or a class for clones that have expanded.

TRBJ1-1,NA,NA,14,TRBV30,TGTGCCTGGAGAAGTCCAGTCAAGAACACTGAAGCTTTCTTT,CAWRSPVKNTEAFF
TRBJ2-7,TRBD2,few,13,TRBV29-1,TGCAGCGTTGATTCCGGGAGGGAGGACGAGCAGTACTTC,CSVDSGREDEQYF
TRBJ2-5,NA,NA,13,TRBV29-1,TGCAGCGTTGTCTGGAGGTACCAAGAGACCCAGTACTTC,CSVVWRYQETQYF
TRBJ2-7,NA,few,16,TRBV29-1,TGCAGCGTTGCGGGTAGTGGGGAGGAAAGATCCTACGAGCAGTACTTC,CSVAGSGEERSYEQYF
TRBJ2-5,TRBD2,NA,16,TRBV27,TGTGCCAGCAGTCCCGGGACTAGCGGGCGGCAAGAGACCCAGTACTTC,CASSPGTSGRQETQYF
TRBJ2-1,NA,NA,16,TRBV7-2,TGTGCCAGCAGCTCCCAATACGGGGGAACTAACCATGAGCAGTTCTTC,CASSSQYGGTNHEQFF
TRBJ2-7,NA,few,13,TRBV29-1,TGCAGCGTTGATAGGCAGGGTGGCTACGAGCAGTACTTC,CSVDRQGGYEQYF
TRBJ2-5,NA,NA,13,TRBV30,TGTGCCTGGAGTGACTACGGTGGGGAGACCCAGTACTTC,CAWSDYGGETQYF
TRBJ2-3,TRBD1,few,18,TRBV28,TGTGCCAGCGGGTCAAACCCCCGGGACAGCACTAGCACAGATACGCAGTATTTT,CASGSNPRDSTSTDTQYF
TRBJ2-3,NA,few,13,TRBV25-1,TGTGCCAGCAGCCTTATACCCACAGATACGCAGTATTTT,CASSLIPTDTQYF
TRBJ2-5,NA,once,12,TRBV7-9,TGTGCCAGCAGCTACAGCAAAGAGACCCAGTACTTC,CASSYSKETQYF
TRBJ2-7,NA,NA,13,TRBV7-2,TGTGCCAGCAGTCGGGGTTCTCCCTACGAGCAGTACTTC,CASSRGSPYEQYF
TRBJ2-3,NA,few,13,TRBV4-2,TGTGCCAGCAGCCAAGATTCGGCAGATACGCAGTATTTT,CASSQDSADTQYF
TRBJ1-2,TRBD1,NA,17,TRBV29-1,TGCAGCGTTGAAGATTGGGACAGGAGGTCCGGACTCAATGGCTACACCTTC,CSVEDWDRRSGLNGYTF
TRBJ1-4,NA,NA,16,TRBV5-1,TGCGCCAGCAGCTCCCACGGTCCGGCAACTAATGAAAAACTGTTTTTT,CASSSHGPATNEKLFF
TRBJ1-2,NA,NA,13,TRBV29-1,TGCAGCGTTGACGGGGGAGTCTCGTATGGCTACACCTTC,CSVDGGVSYGYTF
TRBJ2-1,NA,few,11,TRBV28,TGTGCCAGCAGCCCGGGGGATGAGCAGTTCTTC,CASSPGDEQFF
TRBJ2-5,NA,NA,15,TRBV27,TGTGCCAGCAGTCCCCGGACCGCCCGTGGGGAGACCCAGTACTTC,CASSPRTARGETQYF
TRBJ2-1,TRBD2,NA,12,TRBV29-1,TGCAGCGTCCCGACTAGCAACGATGAGCAGTTCTTC,CSVPTSNDEQFF
TRBJ2-5,NA,NA,15,TRBV2,TGTGCCAGCAGTGCCGGGCCCTACTACCAAGAGACCCAGTACTTC,CASSAGPYYQETQYF
TRBJ1-2,TRBD1,NA,15,TRBV23-1,TGCGCCAGCATTCAACAGGGGAGGGCCAACTATGGCTACACCTTC,CASIQQGRANYGYTF
TRBJ1-2,TRBD1,NA,15,TRBV7-9,TGTGCCAGCAGCCCCCCCTCGATACAGGGGCCAGGCTACACCTTC,CASSPPSIQGPGYTF
TRBJ1-2,NA,NA,14,TRBV6-5,TGTGCCAGCAGTTACTCGCCAGGGCTCAATGGCTACACCTTC,CASSYSPGLNGYTF
TRBJ1-2,NA,NA,12,TRBV9,TGTGCCAGCAGAGGGGATAACTATGGCTACACCTTC,CASRGDNYGYTF
TRBJ2-6,TRBD1,many,18,TRBV28,TGTGCCAGCAGTTTAGCCGGGACAGGGCCCTCTGGGGCCAACGTCCTGACTTTC,CASSLAGTGPSGANVLTF
TRBJ2-3,NA,NA,12,TRBV2,TGTGCCAGCGCCCCCGACGTGGATACGCAGTATTTT,CASAPDVDTQYF
TRBJ2-5,TRBD1,few,13,TRBV29-1,TGCAGCGTTGCCGAACAGGGGTGGGAGACCCAGTACTTC,CSVAEQGWETQYF
TRBJ2-5,NA,NA,11,TRBV29-1,TGCAGCGTGGACCTTGAGGAGACCCAGTACTTC,CSVDLEETQYF